Below, 12 T cell receptor beta chains from the same sample are listed, as sequenced in a study of memory CD4+ T cells and cytomegalovirus serostatus. The sort gate was single viable CD3+CD4+CD8-CD45RO+ cells for memory CD4+ T cells. Some clones are missing from TCRdb's copy, which holds only in-frame ones; the method was immunoSEQ multiplex PCR. The table records tens of thousands of clones, roughly three quarters of them present only once. Sequenced input: memory CD4+ T cells from blood. The receptors were sampled from an adult in good health and CMV-seropositive.

The chain employs TRBV4-1 and TRBJ2-1, with TRBD2 identical over 11 bases. J lost 6 bases, V lost 0 bases, and 4 bases had no gene match. This CDR3 contains 16 residues. Germline CDR1 reads MGHRA; CDR2 reads YSYEKL. This CDR3 is CASSQDWGLAANEQFF. DNA of the CDR3: TGCGCCAGCAGCCAAGATTGGGGACTAGCGGCCAATGAGCAGTTCTTC.

The V gene is TRBV10-3, the J gene TRBJ1-1; D remains unclear. The germline V gene encodes CDR1 ENHRY and CDR2 SYGVKD. V lost 3 bases, J lost 8 bases, and 16 bases lay in between. This CDR3 has 14 amino acids. The CDR3 here is CAISDPWISPEAFF. The CDR3 nucleotides read TGTGCCATCAGTGACCCTTGGATCTCCCCGGAAGCTTTCTTT.

V gene TRBV9 combines with J gene TRBJ1-5; tentatively, D is TRBD1 (6 bases). V lost 0 bases to trimming and J lost 7 bases, with 14 bases between them. CDR3 length: 15 amino acids. Germline V gene data show CDR1 as SGDLS and CDR2 as YYNGEE. The CDR3 sequence: CASSVDGGPGQPQHF. DNA of the CDR3: TGTGCCAGCAGCGTAGACGGGGGCCCAGGGCAGCCCCAGCATTTT.

The chain links TRBV27 to TRBJ2-7; 10 bases fit TRBD1. J gave up 5 bases and V 8 bases, and 9 bases lay outside the gene matches. Germline assignment: CDR1 MNHEY and CDR2 SMNVEV (reference sequence). The CDR3 runs 14 residues. This chain's CDR3 is CASQTPGQGHEQYF. DNA of the CDR3: TGTGCCAGCCAAACCCCGGGACAGGGGCACGAGCAGTACTTC.

This clone showed up just once. This chain joins TRBV6-1 and TRBJ2-7, with a tentative D call TRBD1 (5 bases). V lost 7 bases, J lost 0 bases, and 16 bases lay in between. Germline V lookup: CDR1 MNHNS, CDR2 SASEGT. The CDR3 has 15 amino acids. For the CDR3, the DNA is TGTGCCAGCAACCCCCGACAGCCTTTCTCCTACGAGCAGTACTTC. This gives the protein CASNPRQPFSYEQYF.

This clone was seen only a few times. V is TRBV5-1 and J is TRBJ1-2, with TRBD1 as a possible D gene (5 bases). Trimming removed 6 bases from V and 14 bases from J, with 20 bases in between. Germline V gene sequence: CDR1 SGHRS, CDR2 YFSETQ. The CDR3 loop spans 12 amino acids. CDR3 in DNA: TGCGCCAGCACCAACCAGGGTGCCGCTAAAACCTTC. This codes for CASTNQGAAKTF.

This clone has just one count. The chain links TRBV4-1 to TRBJ2-3, with TRBD1 identical over 9 bases. The J segment lost 6 bases and the V segment lost 0 bases, leaving 4 bases of the junction unmatched. This CDR3 spans 15 amino acids. Germline V gives CDR1 MGHRA, CDR2 YSYEKL. Here the CDR3 reads CASSQDMGQGDTQYF. The CDR3 coding sequence is TGCGCCAGCAGCCAAGATATGGGACAGGGCGATACGCAGTATTTT.

This chain connects TRBV2 to TRBJ1-3; D unclear. The V gene's germline CDR1 is SNHLY and CDR2 FYNNEI. This CDR3 spans 15 amino acids. V gave up 1 base and J gave up 0 bases, with 7 bases separating them. CDR3 loop: CASSEVGFSGNTIYF. Written as DNA, the CDR3 is TGTGCCAGCAGTGAAGTGGGATTCTCTGGAAACACCATATATTTT. Combining the CDR3 with reference TRBV2 and TRBJ1-3 gives the whole variable domain EPEVTQTPSHQVTQMGQEVILRCVPISNHLYFYWYRQILGQKVEFLVSFYNNEISEKSEIFDDQFSVERPDGSNFTLKIRSTKLEDSAMYFCASSEVGFSGNTIYFGEGSWLTVV.

V and J are TRBV7-9 and TRBJ1-3; D perhaps matches TRBD1 (6 bases). The ends were cut back, 4 bases at V and 4 bases at J, with 11 bases in the middle. Germline V lookup: CDR1 SEHNR, CDR2 FQNEAQ (reference sequence). The CDR3 loop spans 14 amino acids. For the CDR3, the DNA is TGTGCCAGCAGCTCACCGGGACAAGGAAACACCATATATTTT. Translating gives CASSSPGQGNTIYF.

This clone was seen once. The genes are TRBV19 and TRBJ2-7, with TRBD2 matching 8 bases. J gave up 0 bases and V 1 base, and 5 bases lay outside the gene matches. CDR3 length: 16 residues. From germline, CDR1 is LNHDA and CDR2 SQIVND (reference sequence). The CDR3 region has the DNA TGTGCCAGTAGTATAGTGGGGGGGACTAGCTCCTACGAGCAGTACTTC. It translates to CASSIVGGTSSYEQYF.

Written as DNA, the CDR3 is TGTGCCATCAACAACAAGGACTCCCAAGAGACCCAGTACTTC. Its translation is CAINNKDSQETQYF. This sequence joins TRBV10-3 and TRBJ2-5; a possible D gene is TRBD2 (5 bases). The CDR3 extends over 14 amino acids. CDR1 and CDR2 (germline): ENHRY, SYGVKD. Deletions cut 7 bases from V and 1 base from J, with 13 bases between.

This rearrangement joins TRBV28 to TRBJ2-3; tentatively, D is TRBD1 or TRBD2 (5 bases each). The germline V gene has CDR1 MDHEN and CDR2 SYDVKM. The CDR3 is 18 residues long. Trimming cost V 5 bases and J 5 bases, with 26 bases left between them. The CDR3 sequence is CASSTPWAGAQFRDTQYF. As DNA, the CDR3 is TGTGCCAGCAGTACGCCCTGGGCCGGGGCCCAATTTAGAGATACGCAGTATTTT.